What follows are 28 T cell receptor beta chains derived from one specimen sequenced in a study of T cell responses to AZD1222 COVID-19 vaccine. Generated by immunoSEQ multiplex PCR, the TCRdb table keeps only in-frame clones and is missing some. The sample yields approximately 120,000 clones, about 87% seen once. Source: peripheral blood, taken on day 0 of AZD1222 vaccination. Receptor source: an adult in good health.

The CDR3 loop reads CASSPRTGNQPQHF. DNA for the CDR3: TGTGCCAGCTCACCCCGGACAGGGAACCAGCCCCAGCATTTT. The V call is TRBV18, the J call TRBJ1-5; 8 positions match TRBD1. In germline, CDR1 is KGHSH, CDR2 LQKENI. The CDR3 extends over 14 amino acids. V shed 3 bases, J shed 7 bases, and the junction held 5 bases outside the gene matches.

The chain joins TRBV7-9 to TRBJ2-5; a weak D match, TRBD1 (8 bases). CDR1 is SEHNR and CDR2 is FQNEAQ in the germline V gene (reference sequence). This CDR3 comprises 14 residues. Trimming took 4 bases from V and 5 from J, leaving 14 bases between them. The DNA of the CDR3 is TGTGCCAGCAGCTATGGACAGGGAGGGGAGACCCAGTACTTC. Protein product: CASSYGQGGETQYF.

This chain connects TRBV27 to TRBJ1-2; D perhaps matches TRBD1 (6 bases). Per the germline V gene, CDR1 is MNHEY and CDR2 is SMNVEV (reference sequence). This CDR3 contains 12 residues. V lost 8 bases to trimming and J lost 6 bases, with 13 bases between them. Written as DNA, the CDR3 is TGTGCCAGCGGCGGGGGGCGGAATGGCTACACCTTC. This sequence encodes CASGGGRNGYTF.

This chain joins TRBV5-1 and TRBJ2-2; 9 nucleotides line up with TRBD1. V lost 3 bases, J lost 2 bases, and 5 bases stayed unmatched. The V gene's germline CDR1 is SGHRS and CDR2 YFSETQ. This CDR3 region has 16 residues. CDR3 sequence: CASSSTTGGNTGELFF. The CDR3 bases are TGCGCCAGCAGCTCAACTACAGGGGGCAACACCGGGGAGCTGTTTTTT.

The rearrangement uses TRBV4-3 and TRBJ1-2; 8 nucleotides agree with TRBD1. Trimming at V came to 1 base and at J to 3 bases, leaving 4 bases not matched to a gene. The germline V gene encodes CDR1 LGHNA and CDR2 YSLEER. The CDR3 is 15 amino acids. CDR3 bases: TGCGCCAGCAGCCAAGTAGACAGGGGAGACTATGGCTACACCTTC. This gives the protein CASSQVDRGDYGYTF.

The J gene is TRBJ2-1, the V gene TRBV3-1 (or the pseudogene TRBV3-2); 14 bases match TRBD2. Germline loops: CDR1 LGHDT, CDR2 YNNKEL (reference sequence). V shed 3 bases, J shed 6 bases, and the junction held 4 bases outside the gene matches. The CDR3 sequence is 16 residues long. CDR3 residues: CASSHLTSGGANEQFF. The CDR3 DNA is TGTGCCAGCAGCCACCTGACTAGCGGGGGGGCCAATGAGCAGTTCTTC.

This chain uses TRBV18 with TRBJ2-2, with D unresolved. V lost 2 bases to trimming and J lost 4 bases, with 5 bases between them. Germline assignment: CDR1 KGHSH and CDR2 LQKENI. The length of the CDR3 is 13 residues. Here the CDR3 DNA reads TGTGCCAGCTCACCAGCGGCCACCGGGGAGCTGTTTTTT. Translation: CASSPAATGELFF.

This clone was found a few times. The chain joins TRBV6-5 to TRBJ2-7; no definite D call. Deletions cut 7 bases from V and 2 bases from J, with 9 bases between. In germline, CDR1 is MNHEY, CDR2 SVGAGI. The CDR3 sequence is 12 residues long. Here the CDR3 reads CASNRTPYEQYF. For the CDR3, the DNA is TGTGCCAGCAACCGTACCCCCTACGAGCAGTACTTC.

The genes are TRBV7-9 and TRBJ2-7, with 11 bases lining up with TRBD2. Looked up from germline, CDR1 is SEHNR and CDR2 is FQNEAQ (reference sequence). The CDR3 has 15 amino acids. V shed 0 bases and J 6 bases; nucleotides not matched to a gene: 4. The CDR3 is CASSLATLAGVEQYF. CDR3 DNA sequence: TGTGCCAGCAGCTTAGCGACACTAGCGGGAGTCGAGCAGTACTTC.

This clone appeared once. The chain combines TRBV11-2 with TRBJ1-4; D is undetermined. Germline lookup yields CDR1 SGHAT and CDR2 FQNNGV. The length of the CDR3 is 18 residues. Trimming removed 0 bases at V and 3 bases at J, with 17 bases between. The CDR3 here is CASSLDRSAPWSNEKLFF. The CDR3 bases are TGTGCCAGCAGCTTAGATCGGTCGGCCCCGTGGTCTAATGAAAAACTGTTTTTT.

The gene calls are TRBV7-3 and TRBJ2-1; 8 bases line up with TRBD1. CDR1 is SGHTA, CDR2 FQGTGA, per germline. CDR3 length equals 16 residues. The V gene end was trimmed by 1 base and the J gene end by 5 bases; junction bases not matched to a gene: 7. The CDR3 is CASSLIAQGVNNEQFF. DNA of the CDR3: TGTGCCAGCAGCTTAATAGCACAGGGGGTCAACAATGAGCAGTTCTTC.

In its sample, this clone was seen many times. This sequence joins TRBV2 and TRBJ1-1; a possible D gene is TRBD1 (5 bases). Germline V CDR1 and CDR2: SNHLY, FYNNEI. V was clipped by 6 bases and J by 7 bases, with 21 bases between them. CDR3 size: 15 residues. The CDR3 DNA is TGTGCCAGCAGAGTCCGAGGAGAGGGGAACGGTGAAGCTTTCTTT. Amino acids: CASRVRGEGNGEAFF.

This chain joins TRBV4-3 and TRBJ2-3, with 10 bases matching TRBD2. In germline, CDR1 is LGHNA, CDR2 YSLEER. The CDR3 loop spans 14 amino acids. V was pared by 4 bases and J by 5 bases, with 3 bases of the junction left unmatched. CDR3 amino acids: CASSRGTSVDTQYF. In DNA, the CDR3 is TGCGCCAGCAGCCGAGGGACTAGCGTAGATACGCAGTATTTT.

The gene calls are TRBV4-1 and TRBJ1-3, with D hard to call. Trimming removed 6 bases at V and 4 bases at J, with 10 bases between. The CDR3 has 13 residues. CDR1 and CDR2 (germline): MGHRA, YSYEKL. In DNA form, the CDR3 reads TGCGCCAGCAGTTTACCCGCCGGAAACACCATATATTTT. Its protein is CASSLPAGNTIYF.

The genes are TRBV28 and TRBJ1-5; D may be TRBD1 (6 bases). This CDR3 has 16 residues. Trimming took 6 bases from V and 2 from J, leaving 17 bases between them. Germline CDR1 reads MDHEN; CDR2 reads SYDVKM. Written as DNA, the CDR3 is TGTGCCAGCAGCCCCCTGGGGGCGGTCGGCAATCAGCCCCAGCATTTT. The encoded protein is CASSPLGAVGNQPQHF.

CDR3: CASSLGAGTGDGYTF. CDR3 nucleotide sequence: TGTGCCAGCAGTTTAGGGGCGGGGACAGGGGATGGCTACACCTTC. The chain combines TRBV28 with TRBJ1-2; TRBD1 matches at 10 bases. V lost 2 bases, J lost 6 bases, and 6 bases stayed unmatched. The CDR3 loop spans 15 amino acids. Germline assignment: CDR1 MDHEN and CDR2 SYDVKM.

This clone was detected once. The V call is TRBV10-2, the J call TRBJ2-7; perhaps D is TRBD1 or TRBD2 (6 bases each). The V gene's germline CDR1 is WSHSY and CDR2 SAAADI. The V end lost 10 bases, the J end lost 6 bases, and 25 bases lay between the germline ends. There are 15 residues in the CDR3. CDR3 DNA sequence: TGCGCCATCGCCCGGGGACATACTAGCCTTGGCGAGCAGTACTTC. It is translated as CAIARGHTSLGEQYF.

The chain is built from TRBV10-3 and TRBJ2-2; perhaps D is TRBD1 or TRBD2 (6 bases each). Germline-derived CDR1 and CDR2 are ENHRY and SYGVKD. This CDR3 is built from 15 residues. The V and J ends lost 10 bases and 5 bases respectively, with 20 bases between them. CDR3 residues: CATTGDGGMTGELFF. The CDR3 DNA follows: TGTGCCACGACCGGGGACGGGGGCATGACCGGGGAGCTGTTTTTT.

CDR3 DNA sequence: TGTGCCAGCGGACAAGCGGGAGCGTGGAATGAGCAGTTCTTC. Translated: CASGQAGAWNEQFF. The V and J genes are TRBV3-1 (or the pseudogene TRBV3-2) and TRBJ2-1; 8 nucleotides line up with TRBD2. The CDR3 is 14 amino acids. Looked up from germline, CDR1 is LGHDT and CDR2 is YNNKEL (reference sequence). V gave up 8 bases and J gave up 7 bases; unmatched junction bases: 10.

This chain connects TRBV10-1 to TRBJ2-7; 7 nucleotides line up with TRBD2. The CDR3 totals 13 residues. Unmatched junction bases numbered 2, after V lost 3 bases and J lost 3 bases. From germline, CDR1 is WNHNN and CDR2 SYGVQD (reference sequence). CDR3 sequence reads: CASSEGTNYEQYF. CDR3 DNA sequence: TGCGCCAGCAGTGAAGGGACTAACTACGAGCAGTACTTC.

The chain couples TRBV15 to TRBJ1-5, with D possibly matching TRBD1 (6 bases). Germline assignment: CDR1 LNHNV and CDR2 YYDKDF (reference sequence). The germline V and J ends were trimmed by 3 bases and 4 bases, with 16 bases remaining between them. This CDR3 region has 16 residues. The CDR3 sequence is CATSRITGSPNQPQHF. CDR3 sequence (DNA): TGTGCCACCAGCAGGATCACAGGGTCCCCTAATCAGCCCCAGCATTTT.

This clone was counted between two and nine times. V is TRBV27 and J is TRBJ2-5, with D hard to call. Per germline, CDR1 MNHEY and CDR2 SMNVEV (reference sequence). This CDR3 is built from 13 residues. V lost 5 bases and J 5 bases, leaving 12 bases between the germline ends. In DNA, the CDR3 is TGTGCCAGCAGTAAAGGTGGCGGTGAGACCCAGTACTTC. Translated: CASSKGGGETQYF.

This rearrangement joins TRBV7-9 to TRBJ2-7; 10 bases are shared with TRBD1. The V gene's germline CDR1 is SEHNR and CDR2 FQNEAQ (reference sequence). This CDR3 comprises 15 residues. After removal of 2 bases from V and 6 bases from J, the junction contained 7 bases not matched to a gene. The CDR3 DNA follows: TGTGCCAGCAGCTTACAGTGGACAGGGGGTGTCGAGCAGTACTTC. Protein sequence: CASSLQWTGGVEQYF.

The chain is built from TRBV4-3 and TRBJ2-1; 9 bases fit TRBD1. Germline trimming cut 4 bases from V and 5 bases from J; bases unmatched to any gene: 6. This CDR3 spans 15 amino acids. The germline CDR1 and CDR2 sequences are LGHNA and YSLEER. CDR3 residues: CASSRDRASDNEQFF. Written as DNA, the CDR3 is TGCGCCAGCAGCCGGGACAGGGCCTCGGACAATGAGCAGTTCTTC.

This rearrangement joins TRBV6-5 to TRBJ2-7, with a tentative D call TRBD2 (5 bases). The CDR3 contains 13 residues. V gave up 2 bases and J gave up 5 bases, with 10 bases separating them. CDR1 and CDR2 from the germline V gene are MNHEY and SVGAGI. DNA for the CDR3: TGTGCCAGCAGTTACCGGGGTCTCAACGAGCAGTACTTC. This codes for CASSYRGLNEQYF.

V is TRBV10-3 and J is TRBJ2-3, with a possible D match to TRBD1 (5 bases). The CDR3 contains 13 residues. V lost 9 bases to trimming and J lost 0 bases, with 10 bases between them. CDR1 is ENHRY, CDR2 SYGVKD, per germline. CDR3 DNA sequence: TGTGCCATACGGCAGGGTAGCACAGATACGCAGTATTTT. It is translated as CAIRQGSTDTQYF.

The J gene is TRBJ1-2, the V gene TRBV30; D not resolved. There are 11 residues in the CDR3. Germline V lookup: CDR1 GTSNPN, CDR2 SVGIG (reference sequence). The V and J ends lost 0 bases and 5 bases respectively, with 4 bases between them. The CDR3 region is CAWSVEYGYTF. In DNA, the CDR3 is TGTGCCTGGAGTGTTGAATATGGCTACACCTTC.

This clone was detected once. This chain links TRBV6-5 with TRBJ1-1, with a tentative D call TRBD1 (5 bases). The CDR3 has 14 residues. The germline V gene has CDR1 MNHEY and CDR2 SVGAGI. The germline V and J ends were trimmed by 1 base and 4 bases, with 10 bases remaining between them. CDR3: CASSYFGGGTEAFF. CDR3 nucleotides: TGTGCCAGCAGTTACTTCGGGGGTGGCACTGAAGCTTTCTTT.